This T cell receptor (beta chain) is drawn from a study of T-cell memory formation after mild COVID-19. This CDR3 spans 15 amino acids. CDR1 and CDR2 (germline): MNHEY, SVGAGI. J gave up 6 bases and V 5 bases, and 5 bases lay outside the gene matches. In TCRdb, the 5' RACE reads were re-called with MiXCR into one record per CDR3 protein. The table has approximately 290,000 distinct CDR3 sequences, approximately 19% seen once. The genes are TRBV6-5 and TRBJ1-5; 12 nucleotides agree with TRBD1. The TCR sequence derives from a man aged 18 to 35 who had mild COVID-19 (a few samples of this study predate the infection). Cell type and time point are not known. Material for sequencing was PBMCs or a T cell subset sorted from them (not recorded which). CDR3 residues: CASSPRDRGLQPQHF. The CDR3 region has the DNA TGTGCCAGCAGTCCCCGGGACAGGGGGCTTCAGCCCCAGCATTTT.